This T cell receptor beta chain stems from a study of T-cell reconstitution after alpha-beta-depleted transplantation in children. Points from the study as a whole: For some patients, TCRbeta diversity was high at day 60 because of recipient T cells and thymic progenitors that survived. T cells produced anew were the main source of T-cell counts and diversity one year after transplant. Reportedly, alpha-beta T cells present about two months post-transplant originated from several hundred expanded clones of graft origin.

This clonotype was counted many times. Antigen: not known. Unique molecular identifiers featured in how the TCRbeta library was prepared. TCRdb re-analysed the PCR reads in MiXCR, keeping a single row per CDR3 protein. The sample yields 250,000 to 300,000 distinct CDR3 sequences, about a tenth seen once. This CDR3 spans 13 amino acids. Trimming stripped 3 bases from V and 4 bases from J, with 6 bases between. The starting material was PBMCs, obtained before TCRalphabeta/CD19-depleted stem cell transplant. This receptor was obtained from a boy in the first two years of life with acute myeloid leukemia, due to receive a stem cell transplant. The V and J genes are TRBV12-3 or TRBV12-4 and TRBJ2-2; D not resolved. The CDR3 loop is CASSLLGTGELFF. The DNA for the CDR3 is TGTGCCAGCAGTTTGTTGGGCACCGGGGAGCTGTTTTTT.